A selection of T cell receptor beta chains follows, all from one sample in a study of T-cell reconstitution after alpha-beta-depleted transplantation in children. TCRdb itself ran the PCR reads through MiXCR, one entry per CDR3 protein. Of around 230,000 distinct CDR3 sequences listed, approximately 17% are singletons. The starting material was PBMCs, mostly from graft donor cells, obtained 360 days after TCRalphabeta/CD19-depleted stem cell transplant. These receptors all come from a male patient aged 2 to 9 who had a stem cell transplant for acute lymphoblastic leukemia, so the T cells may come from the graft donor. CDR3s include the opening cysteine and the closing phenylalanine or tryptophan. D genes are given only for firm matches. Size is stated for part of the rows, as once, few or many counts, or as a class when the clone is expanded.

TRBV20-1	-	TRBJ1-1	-	CSARDLTKSIQLTLNTEAFF	TGCAGTGCTAGAGATCTAACGAAGAGCATCCAGCTAACACTTAACACTGAAGCTTTCTTT
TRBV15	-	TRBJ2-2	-	CATSRSGTAGTGELFF	TGTGCCACCAGCAGAAGCGGGACAGCGGGAACCGGGGAGCTGTTTTTT
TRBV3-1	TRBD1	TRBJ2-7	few	CASAALGGDEQYF	TGTGCCAGCGCCGCTCTAGGGGGCGACGAGCAGTACTTC
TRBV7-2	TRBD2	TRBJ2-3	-	CASSSATSVEADTQYF	TGTGCCAGCAGCTCCGCCACTAGCGTAGAAGCAGATACGCAGTATTTT
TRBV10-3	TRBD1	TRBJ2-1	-	CATKRDRETGRYNEQFF	TGTGCCACCAAAAGGGACAGGGAAACGGGACGGTACAATGAGCAGTTCTTC
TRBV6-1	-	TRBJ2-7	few	CASSEPDTEEQYF	TGTGCCAGCAGTGAGCCGGACACGGAGGAGCAGTACTTC
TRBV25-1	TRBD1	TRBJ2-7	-	CASSETTGGPYEQYF	TGTGCCAGCAGTGAAACAACAGGGGGCCCCTACGAGCAGTACTTC
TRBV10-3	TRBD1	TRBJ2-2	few	CAIRKWGQEDLNTGELFF	TGTGCCATCAGAAAATGGGGACAGGAGGACCTAAACACCGGGGAGCTGTTTTTT
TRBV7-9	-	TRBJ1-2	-	CASSSPGADNYGYTF	TGTGCCAGCAGCTCCCCCGGGGCAGACAACTATGGCTACACCTTC
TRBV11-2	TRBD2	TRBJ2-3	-	CASSPGLATSTDTQYF	TGTGCCAGCAGCCCGGGACTAGCTACTAGCACAGATACGCAGTATTTT
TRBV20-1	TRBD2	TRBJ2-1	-	CSARDMGPAGGYNEQFF	TGCAGTGCTAGAGATATGGGGCCAGCGGGAGGGTACAATGAGCAGTTCTTC
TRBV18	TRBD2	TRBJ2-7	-	CASSPPGGGYEQYF	TGTGCCAGCTCACCACCCGGCGGGGGCTACGAGCAGTACTTC
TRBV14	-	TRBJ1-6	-	CASSSGFNSPLHF	TGTGCCAGCAGCTCCGGTTTCAATTCACCCCTCCACTTT
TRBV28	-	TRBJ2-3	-	CASSSRTRSTDTQYF	TGTGCCAGCAGTTCGAGGACACGTAGCACAGATACGCAGTATTTT
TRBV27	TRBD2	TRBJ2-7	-	CASSYMSGGPTYEQYF	TGTGCCAGCAGTTATATGTCGGGAGGGCCTACCTACGAGCAGTACTTC
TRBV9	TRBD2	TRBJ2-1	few	CASSVDTSGVLNEQFF	TGTGCCAGCAGCGTTGATACTAGCGGCGTCTTGAATGAGCAGTTCTTC